The 31 T cell receptor beta chains listed next were all sequenced from one sample in a study of blood T cell repertoires in COVID-19. Data came from immunoSEQ multiplex PCR; TCRdb stores just in-frame clones and leaves some out. This sample has roughly 47,000 clones, with 82% found just once. Input material: peripheral blood. Source of these receptors: a woman aged 70 to 79 with acute or convalescent COVID-19.

This chain uses TRBV12-3 or TRBV12-4 with TRBJ2-7, with D perhaps matching TRBD1 (6 bases). Trimming removed 3 bases from V and 2 bases from J, with 8 bases in between. The CDR3 is 13 amino acids. The CDR3 DNA follows: TGTGCCAGCAGTTTCGGACAGACCTACGAGCAGTACTTC. Translation: CASSFGQTYEQYF.

V and J are TRBV15 and TRBJ1-5, with TRBD1 matching 9 bases. The germline CDR1 and CDR2 sequences are LNHNV and YYDKDF (reference sequence). V lost 6 bases and J lost 7; bases outside the gene matches: 7. This CDR3 has 14 amino acids. The CDR3: CATRRTGEEQPQHF. The CDR3 DNA sequence: TGTGCCACCAGACGGACAGGGGAGGAACAGCCCCAGCATTTT.

The chain recombines TRBV21-1 with TRBJ1-5; TRBD1 is taken as the D call from the table, unchecked against the DNA. TRBV21-1 is classified as a pseudogene. The CDR3 runs to 17 residues. The CDR3 reads CASSKDTGPSSNQPQHF. The CDR3 nucleotides read TGTGCCAGCAGCAAAGACACAGGCCCTTCAAGCAATCAGCCCCAGCATTTT.

Turning to this clone: The junction differs from germline at one of its ends, possibly a read error. This sequence joins TRBV3-1 (or the pseudogene TRBV3-2) and TRBJ1-4, with no clear D. In germline, CDR1 is LGHDT, CDR2 YNNKEL (reference sequence). The length of the CDR3 is 11 residues. DNA of the CDR3: TGTGCCAGCAGCCGCGCCGGGAGTGTCGCTTTT. Protein: CASSRAGSVAF.

This chain's CDR3 is CASSPSGQGYEKLFF. The CDR3 DNA reads TGTGCCAGCTCACCGTCGGGACAGGGTTATGAAAAACTGTTTTTT. V gene TRBV18 combines with J gene TRBJ1-4, with TRBD1 matching over 9 bases. CDR3 length equals 15 residues. J was trimmed by 6 bases and V by 3 bases; bases with no gene match: 5. Per germline, CDR1 KGHSH and CDR2 LQKENI.

This clone showed up just once. The rearrangement uses TRBV6-5 and TRBJ1-6; 12 nucleotides agree with TRBD1. The germline V gene has CDR1 MNHEY and CDR2 SVGAGI. The CDR3 has 14 residues. V was pared by 6 bases and J by 9 bases, with 3 bases of the junction left unmatched. The CDR3 nucleotides are TGTGCCAGCAGCGGGGACAGGGGGCTTTCACCCCTCCACTTT. Amino acids: CASSGDRGLSPLHF.

This clone was detected a few times. The V gene is TRBV4-3, the J gene TRBJ2-2; D may be TRBD2 (5 bases). Germline-derived CDR1 and CDR2 are LGHNA and YSLEER. The V gene lost 0 bases and the J gene lost 5 bases, with 7 bases spanning the gap. The CDR3 runs 14 residues. The CDR3 loop reads CASSQDRGTGELFF. CDR3 coding DNA: TGCGCCAGCAGCCAAGATCGGGGAACCGGGGAGCTGTTTTTT.

V gene TRBV2 combines with J gene TRBJ2-7; the match to TRBD1 covers 8 bases. The CDR3 contains 16 residues. Trimming took 6 bases from V and 0 from J; bases not matched to a gene: 10. Germline-derived CDR1 and CDR2 are SNHLY and FYNNEI. CDR3 loop: CASSANTGGISYEQYF. CDR3 in DNA: TGTGCCAGCAGCGCAAATACAGGGGGTATCTCCTACGAGCAGTACTTC.

J is TRBJ2-1 and V is TRBV4-1; 10 bases match TRBD2. Germline V lookup: CDR1 MGHRA, CDR2 YSYEKL. Trimming removed 0 bases from V and 6 bases from J; junction bases left unmatched: 14. CDR3 size: 19 residues. In DNA form, the CDR3 reads TGCGCCAGCAGCCAAGATTTAGGAGCGGGAGGGGTTGTTGGCAATGAGCAGTTCTTC. Translated: CASSQDLGAGGVVGNEQFF.

The chain is built from TRBV7-3 and TRBJ2-7; perhaps TRBD2 as D (6 bases). This CDR3 is 13 amino acids long. Per the germline V gene, CDR1 is SGHTA and CDR2 is FQGTGA. V shed 3 bases and J shed 6 bases, with 12 bases lying between them. CDR3 coding DNA: TGTGCCAGCAGCTTCGGTAGCGGAAGCGAGCAGTACTTC. Protein product: CASSFGSGSEQYF.

V and J are TRBV24-1 and TRBJ1-2; tentatively, D is TRBD1 (6 bases). The CDR3 runs 15 residues. Trimming took 3 bases from V and 7 from J, leaving 17 bases between them. The germline CDR1 and CDR2 sequences are KGHDR and SFDVKD. In DNA form, the CDR3 reads TGTGCCACCAGTGATCCTAGGACAGCCATGGGTGGCTACACCTTC. Encoded protein: CATSDPRTAMGGYTF.

Only a few counts were recorded for this clone. The V gene is TRBV3-1 (or the pseudogene TRBV3-2), the J gene TRBJ2-6; 8 positions agree with TRBD1. CDR1 and CDR2 (germline): LGHDT, YNNKEL (reference sequence). This CDR3 spans 19 amino acids. Losses at the gene ends were 1 base for V and 0 bases for J; bases not matched to a gene: 8. In nucleotides, the CDR3 is TGTGCCAGCAGCCAAGCGGGGGACAGGTTTTACTCTGGGGCCAACGTCCTGACTTTC. It encodes CASSQAGDRFYSGANVLTF.

CDR3 residues: CASTGSPGLAWFF. The CDR3 coding sequence is TGTGCCAGTACGGGGAGTCCGGGACTAGCGTGGTTCTTC. The chain joins TRBV19 to TRBJ2-1; 10 bases fit TRBD2. Germline loops: CDR1 LNHDA, CDR2 SQIVND (reference sequence). V lost 7 bases and J lost 15; bases outside the gene matches: 12. This CDR3 has 13 amino acids.

This chain connects TRBV19 to TRBJ2-4; TRBD2 is a possible D gene (6 bases). This CDR3 contains 15 residues. Germline CDR1 is LNHDA and CDR2 is SQIVND (reference sequence). V gave up 7 bases and J gave up 1 base, with 14 bases separating them. This CDR3 reads CASIAGSGAKNIQYF. CDR3 nucleotides: TGTGCCAGTATTGCGGGGAGTGGGGCCAAAAACATTCAGTACTTC.

The genes are TRBV6-1 and TRBJ2-1, with a possible D match to TRBD2 (6 bases). The V gene's germline CDR1 is MNHNS and CDR2 SASEGT. The CDR3 extends over 16 amino acids. The V gene lost 5 bases and the J gene lost 5 bases, with 19 bases spanning the gap. The CDR3 sequence: CASSKERVMSNNEQFF. In DNA form, the CDR3 reads TGTGCCAGCAGTAAAGAGCGGGTAATGAGTAACAATGAGCAGTTCTTC.

The chain uses TRBV5-4 and TRBJ2-1; 7 positions match TRBD1. This CDR3 region has 16 residues. The V gene's germline CDR1 is SGHNT and CDR2 YYREEE (reference sequence). The J segment lost 3 bases and the V segment lost 4 bases, leaving 10 bases of the junction unmatched. The DNA for the CDR3 is TGTGCCAGCAGCACCGGAGTCGCAGGGGGCTACAATGAGCAGTTCTTC. Amino acids: CASSTGVAGGYNEQFF.

There are a few counts of this clone. V gene TRBV10-2 combines with J gene TRBJ1-4; D is possibly TRBD1 (5 bases). Germline V gene data show CDR1 as WSHSY and CDR2 as SAAADI. Trimming took 1 base from V and 8 from J, leaving 8 bases between them. The CDR3 loop spans 13 amino acids. CDR3 in DNA: TGCGCCAGCAGTGAGTTGGGGCCGGAAAAACTGTTTTTT. Its protein product is CASSELGPEKLFF.

The gene calls are TRBV24-1 and TRBJ2-3; 7 bases agree with TRBD2. The CDR3 length is 17 residues. Germline V gives CDR1 KGHDR, CDR2 SFDVKD. The V segment lost 1 base and the J segment 4 bases; nucleotides outside the gene matches: 10. The CDR3 loop is CATSDFQVGGRSDTQYF. CDR3 DNA: TGTGCCACCAGTGATTTCCAGGTCGGCGGGAGATCAGATACGCAGTATTTT.

CDR3 sequence: CASSGGQGITNEQFF. The CDR3 DNA sequence: TGTGCCAGCAGCGGAGGACAGGGGATAACTAATGAGCAGTTCTTC. The rearrangement uses TRBV9 and TRBJ2-1, with 9 bases lining up with TRBD1. Per germline, CDR1 SGDLS and CDR2 YYNGEE. This CDR3 is 15 amino acids long. V trimming: 3 bases; J trimming: 7 bases; junction bases outside the gene matches: 8.

A note on this clone: The junction shows a germline mismatch at one end, possibly a read error. The chain carries TRBV28 and TRBJ2-1; 9 bases match TRBD2. The CDR3 length is 12 residues. CDR1 MDHEN and CDR2 SYDVKM come from the germline V gene. In DNA, the CDR3 is TGTGCCAGCAGTTTAGGCGGGAGGGATAGGATCTTC. Translation: CASSLGGRDRIF.

This chain links TRBV11-3 with TRBJ2-1; 11 nucleotides match TRBD1. This CDR3 has 14 residues. J was trimmed by 8 bases and V by 5 bases; bases with no gene match: 5. From germline, CDR1 is SGHNT and CDR2 YENEEA. In DNA, the CDR3 is TGTGCCAGCAGCACCACGGGACAGGGGGATGAGCAGTTCTTC. It is translated as CASSTTGQGDEQFF.

This chain joins TRBV28 and TRBJ2-7, with 7 nucleotides matching TRBD2. This CDR3 is built from 15 residues. Germline CDR1 reads MDHEN; CDR2 reads SYDVKM. The V gene end was trimmed by 1 base and the J gene end by 5 bases; junction bases not matched to a gene: 8. CDR3: CASSLSAAGENEQYF. The CDR3 nucleotides read TGTGCCAGCAGTTTATCTGCTGCGGGAGAGAACGAGCAGTACTTC. Complete variable domain (other parts from reference TRBV28 and TRBJ2-7): DVKVTQSSRYLVKRTGEKVFLECVQDMDHENMFWYRQDPGLGLRLIYFSYDVKMKEKGDIPEGYSVSREKKERFSLILESASTNQTSMYLCASSLSAAGENEQYFGPGTRLTVT.

About this clone: Here the CDR3 omits its conserved ending phenylalanine or tryptophan, so a read error is the likely source. The V call is TRBV28, the J call TRBJ1-1; D is unclear. In germline, CDR1 is MDHEN, CDR2 SYDVKM. This CDR3 contains 14 residues. V was shortened by 4 bases and J by 1 base, with 10 bases between the two germline ends. This chain's CDR3 is CASSSPDGNTEAFL. The CDR3 nucleotides read TGTGCCAGCAGTTCCCCCGACGGGAACACTGAAGCTTTCCTT.

The V gene is TRBV27, the J gene TRBJ1-6; D is ambiguous. This CDR3 comprises 15 residues. V shed 3 bases and J shed 0 bases, with 6 bases lying between them. Germline V lookup: CDR1 MNHEY, CDR2 SMNVEV (reference sequence). CDR3 protein: CASSLAGSYNSPLHF. CDR3 nucleotide sequence: TGTGCCAGCAGTTTGGCAGGCTCCTATAATTCACCCCTCCACTTT.

The genes are TRBV9 and TRBJ2-1; TRBD1 is a possible D gene (6 bases). CDR3 length: 15 residues. CDR1 and CDR2 from the germline V gene are SGDLS and YYNGEE. With 6 bases removed from V and 5 bases from J, the gap between germline ends came to 18 bases. The DNA for the CDR3 is TGTGCCAGCAATATGGACAGCACCCTTGACAATGAGCAGTTCTTC. Its protein is CASNMDSTLDNEQFF.

The genes are TRBV7-2 and TRBJ1-1; a possible D gene is TRBD1 (5 bases). V gave up 1 base and J gave up 0 bases, with 6 bases separating them. Germline CDR1 is SGHTA and CDR2 is FQGNSA. CDR3 length equals 14 residues. DNA of the CDR3: TGTGCCAGCAGCTTAGGACAGATGAACACTGAAGCTTTCTTT. Translated, it gives CASSLGQMNTEAFF. Filled out from reference TRBV7-2 and TRBJ1-1, the complete variable domain reads GAGVSQSPSNKVTEKGKDVELRCDPISGHTALYWYRQSLGQGLEFLIYFQGNSAPDKSGLPSDRFSAERTGGSVSTLTIQRTQQEDSAVYLCASSLGQMNTEAFFGQGTRLTVV.

The genes are TRBV9 and TRBJ2-1; possible D gene TRBD1, 5 bases. The V and J ends lost 6 bases and 1 base respectively, with 11 bases between them. Germline CDR1 is SGDLS and CDR2 is YYNGEE. This CDR3 region has 14 residues. DNA of the CDR3: TGTGCCAGCACTGGACATTCGTCCTACAATGAGCAGTTCTTC. Translated, it gives CASTGHSSYNEQFF. The full variable domain, completed using reference TRBV9 and TRBJ2-1, is DSGVTQTPKHLITATGQRVTLRCSPRSGDLSVYWYQQSLDQGLQFLIQYYNGEERAKGNILERFSAQQFPDLHSELNLSSLELGDSALYFCASTGHSSYNEQFFGPGTRLTVL.

The V call is TRBV5-1, the J call TRBJ2-1; 9 nucleotides agree with TRBD2. V dropped 3 bases and J dropped 6; count of bases not matched to a gene: 4. The CDR3 spans 14 residues. Germline V gene sequence: CDR1 SGHRS, CDR2 YFSETQ. CDR3 sequence: CASSWGLAGNEQFF. Here the CDR3 DNA reads TGCGCCAGCAGCTGGGGACTAGCCGGCAATGAGCAGTTCTTC. Combining the CDR3 with reference TRBV5-1 and TRBJ2-1 gives the whole variable domain KAGVTQTPRYLIKTRGQQVTLSCSPISGHRSVSWYQQTPGQGLQFLFEYFSETQRNKGNFPGRFSGRQFSNSRSEMNVSTLELGDSALYLCASSWGLAGNEQFFGPGTRLTVL.

This chain connects TRBV28 to TRBJ2-1, with 7 bases that match TRBD1. V dropped 1 base and J dropped 9; count of bases not matched to a gene: 15. The CDR3 runs 17 residues. CDR1 is MDHEN and CDR2 is SYDVKM in the germline V gene. The CDR3 loop reads CASSLYGGEGALREQFF. CDR3 nucleotides: TGTGCCAGCAGTTTATACGGTGGAGAGGGGGCGTTACGTGAGCAGTTCTTC. The full variable domain, rest sourced from reference TRBV28 and TRBJ2-1, is DVKVTQSSRYLVKRTGEKVFLECVQDMDHENMFWYRQDPGLGLRLIYFSYDVKMKEKGDIPEGYSVSREKKERFSLILESASTNQTSMYLCASSLYGGEGALREQFFGPGTRLTVL.

The V call is TRBV19, the J call TRBJ2-6; D gene unclear. The CDR3 length is 16 residues. Germline assignment: CDR1 LNHDA and CDR2 SQIVND (reference sequence). V dropped 6 bases and J dropped 0 bases, with 12 bases sitting between them. CDR3 in DNA: TGTGCCAGTAGGCTGGGCAGAAGCTCTGGGGCCAACGTCCTGACTTTC. It encodes CASRLGRSSGANVLTF.

This clone has just one count. J is TRBJ2-5 and V is TRBV21-1; TRBD1, the table's D call, was not compared with the DNA. TRBV21-1 is noted as a pseudogene. This CDR3 spans 17 amino acids. The CDR3 DNA reads TGTGCCAGCAGCAATCCGGTCGGACAGGGGCACCAAGAGACCCAGTACTTC. It yields the protein CASSNPVGQGHQETQYF.